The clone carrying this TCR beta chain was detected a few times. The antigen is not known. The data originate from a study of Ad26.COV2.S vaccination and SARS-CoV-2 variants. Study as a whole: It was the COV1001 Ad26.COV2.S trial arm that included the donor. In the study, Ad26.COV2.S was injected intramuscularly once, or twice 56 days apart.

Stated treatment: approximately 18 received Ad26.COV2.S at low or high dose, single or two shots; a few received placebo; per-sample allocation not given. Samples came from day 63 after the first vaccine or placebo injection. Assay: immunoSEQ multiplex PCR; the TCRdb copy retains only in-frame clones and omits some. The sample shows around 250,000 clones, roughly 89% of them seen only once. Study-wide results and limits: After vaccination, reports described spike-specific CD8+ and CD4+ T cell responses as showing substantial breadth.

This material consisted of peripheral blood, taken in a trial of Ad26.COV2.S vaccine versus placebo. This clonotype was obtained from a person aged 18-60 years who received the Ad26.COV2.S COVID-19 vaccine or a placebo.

CDR3 coding DNA: TGTGCCATCCGGGGACACCCCATGAACACTGAAGCTTTCTTT. It translates to CAIRGHPMNTEAFF. The chain uses TRBV10-3 and TRBJ1-1, with TRBD1 as a possible D gene (6 bases). Germline V gives CDR1 ENHRY, CDR2 SYGVKD. Trimming shortened V by 8 bases and J by 0 bases, and 13 bases separated the two germline ends. This CDR3 comprises 14 residues.